The 18 T cell receptor beta chains in this list originate from one sample, sequenced in a study of CD8 T cells in Susac syndrome. Random hexamers primed reverse transcription of roughly 0.5 to 1 ug RNA. TCRdb ran MiXCR on the immunoSEQ multiplex PCR reads and lists one entry per CDR3 protein. The sample has about 300,000 distinct CDR3 sequences; about nine tenths are singletons. The sequenced material came from CD8+ T cells from PBMCs. The receptors shown here come from a human donor with multiple sclerosis.

The gene calls are TRBV27 and TRBJ1-2; TRBD1 matches at 11 bases. The CDR3 is 15 residues long. Germline assignment: CDR1 MNHEY and CDR2 SMNVEV (reference sequence). V trimming: 4 bases; J trimming: 5 bases; junction bases outside the gene matches: 6. CDR3 region: CASSWTGGSWYGYTF. The CDR3 DNA is TGTGCCAGCAGTTGGACAGGGGGCTCATGGTATGGCTACACCTTC.

This clonotype was observed a single time. The chain is built from TRBV7-9 and TRBJ2-2, with D tentatively TRBD2 (5 bases). There are 15 residues in the CDR3. V was trimmed by 4 bases and J by 3 bases, leaving 12 bases between them. Per the germline V gene, CDR1 is SEHNR and CDR2 is FQNEAQ (reference sequence). This CDR3 is CASSSPRGYTGELFF. The CDR3 bases are TGTGCCAGCAGCTCCCCAAGAGGGTACACCGGGGAGCTGTTTTTT.

V and J are TRBV11-3 and TRBJ2-3; D might be TRBD1 (6 bases). This CDR3 comprises 15 residues. Per the germline V gene, CDR1 is SGHNT and CDR2 is YENEEA. Deletions cut 5 bases from V and 1 base from J, with 13 bases between. The CDR3 region has the DNA TGTGCCAGCAGCGCCGGGGCAGGGGGCACAGATACGCAGTATTTT. Its translation: CASSAGAGGTDTQYF.

The V call is TRBV13, the J call TRBJ2-2, with 7 bases aligning to TRBD2. Trimming took 1 base from V and 1 from J; bases not matched to a gene: 12. The CDR3 totals 19 residues. Germline assignment: CDR1 PRHDT and CDR2 FYEKMQ (reference sequence). The CDR3 region is CASSLETLAVAGNTGELFF. As DNA, the CDR3 is TGTGCCAGCAGCTTAGAAACCCTGGCAGTAGCGGGGAACACCGGGGAGCTGTTTTTT.

This chain connects TRBV20-1 to TRBJ1-5; D is unclear. Trimming cost V 4 bases and J 2 bases, with 15 bases left between them. The germline gives CDR1 DFQATT, CDR2 SNEGSKA (reference sequence). The CDR3 has 15 amino acids. This CDR3 reads CSATPPGVGNQPQHF. CDR3 DNA: TGCAGTGCTACTCCCCCCGGGGTTGGCAATCAGCCCCAGCATTTT.

This clonotype was seen a single time. The chain couples TRBV2 to TRBJ2-1; D call uncertain. The germline V gene encodes CDR1 SNHLY and CDR2 FYNNEI. V was clipped by 6 bases and J by 14 bases, with 11 bases between them. The CDR3 spans 10 residues. CDR3 in DNA: TGTGCCAGCAGGACGGGTACGGAGTTCTTC. This gives the protein CASRTGTEFF.

The chain is built from TRBV12-3 or TRBV12-4 and TRBJ2-1; 8 bases align to TRBD1. V shed 4 bases and J 3 bases; nucleotides not matched to a gene: 5. This CDR3 is 15 amino acids long. The CDR3 protein is CASSSDRAVYNEQFF. CDR3 in DNA: TGTGCCAGCAGTTCGGACAGGGCAGTCTACAATGAGCAGTTCTTC.

V usage is TRBV20-1 and J usage is TRBJ2-5, with 8 nucleotides matching TRBD2. The V gene end was trimmed by 4 bases and the J gene end by 3 bases; junction bases not matched to a gene: 1. CDR3 length: 12 amino acids. From germline, CDR1 is DFQATT and CDR2 SNEGSKA (reference sequence). CDR3 loop: CSANGGEETQYF. The CDR3 DNA sequence: TGCAGTGCTAACGGGGGGGAAGAGACCCAGTACTTC.

The chain combines TRBV4-2 with TRBJ2-3; no reliable D call. Germline CDR1 is LGHNA and CDR2 is YNFKEQ. The CDR3 extends over 16 amino acids. Trimming cost V 0 bases and J 0 bases, with 10 bases left between them. CDR3 DNA sequence: TGTGCCAGCAGCCAAGAAAGCGCCGGGAGCACAGATACGCAGTATTTT. Its protein product is CASSQESAGSTDTQYF.

The genes are TRBV13 and TRBJ2-1; D gene unclear. The CDR3 spans 15 residues. The germline V gene has CDR1 PRHDT and CDR2 FYEKMQ (reference sequence). V lost 5 bases, J lost 8 bases, and 19 bases lay in between. The CDR3 region has the DNA TGTGCCAGCAGCCATGAGGCTCAGAGCGTCCATGAGCAGTTCTTC. Encoded protein: CASSHEAQSVHEQFF.

The chain combines TRBV6-6 with TRBJ2-3, with a weak D call TRBD2 (6 bases). Trimming removed 2 bases from V and 0 bases from J, with 12 bases in between. This CDR3 spans 16 amino acids. Germline V CDR1 and CDR2: MNHNY, SVGAGI (reference sequence). The CDR3 region is CASSYRVAASTDTQYF. The DNA for the CDR3 is TGTGCCAGCAGTTACCGAGTAGCGGCGAGCACAGATACGCAGTATTTT.

The chain employs TRBV6-5 and TRBJ2-2; D is tentatively TRBD1 or TRBD2 (5 bases each). Germline CDR1 MNHEY, CDR2 SVGAGI. This CDR3 has 13 amino acids. The CDR3 reads CAGGQGDTGELFF. DNA for the CDR3: TGTGCTGGCGGGCAGGGCGACACCGGGGAGCTGTTTTTT.

The chain joins TRBV2 to TRBJ2-7, with 7 bases that match TRBD2. In germline, CDR1 is SNHLY, CDR2 FYNNEI. V lost 6 bases, J lost 2 bases, and 13 bases stayed unmatched. This CDR3 region has 16 residues. CDR3 nucleotide sequence: TGTGCCAGCAGCGTCGTTTTTGTGGGAGGGCCCTACGAGCAGTACTTC. This codes for CASSVVFVGGPYEQYF.

V usage is TRBV12-3 or TRBV12-4 and J usage is TRBJ2-7; 8 bases agree with TRBD2. With 1 base clipped from V and 7 bases from J, the junction kept 6 bases outside the gene matches. The CDR3 sequence is 14 residues long. The CDR3 protein is CASSLGAGALEQYF. CDR3 coding DNA: TGTGCCAGCAGTTTAGGAGCGGGAGCGTTAGAGCAGTACTTC.

This clonotype was found once. The genes are TRBV6-2 or TRBV6-3 and TRBJ2-1; D call uncertain. Deletions cut 0 bases from V and 8 bases from J, with 5 bases between. The CDR3 is 12 amino acids. Germline CDR1 reads MNHEY; CDR2 reads SVGEGT. CDR3 DNA: TGTGCCAGCAGTTACTCTGACTATGAGCAGTTCTTC. It specifies CASSYSDYEQFF.

The CDR3 DNA is TGTGCCAGCAGCCAGTTTGGGGGGACCTACGAGCAGTACTTC. Its translation: CASSQFGGTYEQYF. The rearrangement uses TRBV4-2 and TRBJ2-7; D may be TRBD2 (6 bases). Trimming removed 3 bases from V and 2 bases from J, with 11 bases in between. Germline V gene lookup returns CDR1 LGHNA and CDR2 YNFKEQ. CDR3 length equals 14 residues.

This chain links TRBV7-9 with TRBJ1-2; D remains unclear. The CDR3 is 14 residues long. The germline V gene has CDR1 SEHNR and CDR2 FQNEAQ (reference sequence). The ends were cut back, 3 bases at V and 1 base at J, with 9 bases in the middle. The CDR3 region has the DNA TGTGCCAGCAGCTTGGAACACGTTAACTATGGCTACACCTTC. Its translation: CASSLEHVNYGYTF.

This chain joins TRBV29-1 and TRBJ1-2; the D is unclear. The germline gives CDR1 SQVTM, CDR2 ANQGSEA. V was trimmed by 4 bases and J by 7 bases, leaving 10 bases between them. CDR3 length: 11 amino acids. The CDR3 loop is CSVVSGSGYTF. The CDR3 coding sequence is TGCAGCGTTGTGAGTGGGTCTGGCTACACCTTC.